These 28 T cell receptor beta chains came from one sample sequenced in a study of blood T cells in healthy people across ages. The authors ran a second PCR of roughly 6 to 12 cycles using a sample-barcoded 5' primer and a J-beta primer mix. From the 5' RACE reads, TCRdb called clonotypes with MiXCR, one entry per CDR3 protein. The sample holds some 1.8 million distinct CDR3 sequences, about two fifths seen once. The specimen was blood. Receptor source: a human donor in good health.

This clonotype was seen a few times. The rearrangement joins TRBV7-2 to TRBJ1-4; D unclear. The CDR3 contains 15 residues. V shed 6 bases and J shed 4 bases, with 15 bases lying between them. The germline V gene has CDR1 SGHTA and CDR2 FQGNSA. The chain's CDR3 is CASSTLRAGNEKLFF. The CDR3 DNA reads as TGTGCCAGCAGTACCCTCCGAGCGGGTAATGAAAAACTGTTTTTT. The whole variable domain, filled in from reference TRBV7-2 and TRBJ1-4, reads GAGVSQSPSNKVTEKGKDVELRCDPISGHTALYWYRQSLGQGLEFLIYFQGNSAPDKSGLPSDRFSAERTGGSVSTLTIQRTQQEDSAVYLCASSTLRAGNEKLFFGSGTQLSVL.

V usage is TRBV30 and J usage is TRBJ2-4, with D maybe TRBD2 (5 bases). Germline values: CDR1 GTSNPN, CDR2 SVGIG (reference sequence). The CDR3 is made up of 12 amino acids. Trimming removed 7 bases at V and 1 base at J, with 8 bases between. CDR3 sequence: CALGEAKNIQYF. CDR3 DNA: TGTGCCTTGGGAGAGGCCAAAAACATTCAGTACTTC. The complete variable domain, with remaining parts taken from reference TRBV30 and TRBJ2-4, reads SQTIHQWPATLVQPVGSPLSLECTVEGTSNPNLYWYRQAAGRGLQLLFYSVGIGQISSEVPQNLSASRPQDRQFILSSKKLLLSDSGFYLCALGEAKNIQYFGAGTRLSVL.

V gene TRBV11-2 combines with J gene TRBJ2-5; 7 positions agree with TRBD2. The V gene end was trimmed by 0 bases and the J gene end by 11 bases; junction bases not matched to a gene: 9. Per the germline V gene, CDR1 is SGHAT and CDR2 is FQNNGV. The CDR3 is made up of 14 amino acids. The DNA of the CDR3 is TGTGCCAGCAGCTTAGAAAATCGGGGGGTTGAGCAGTACTTC. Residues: CASSLENRGVEQYF.

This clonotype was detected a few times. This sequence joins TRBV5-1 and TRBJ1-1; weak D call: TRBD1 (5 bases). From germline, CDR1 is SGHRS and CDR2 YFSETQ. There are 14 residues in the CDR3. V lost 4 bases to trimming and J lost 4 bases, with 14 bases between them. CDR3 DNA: TGCGCCAGCAGCATAGGCCTGGGGGGCACTGAAGCTTTCTTT. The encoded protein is CASSIGLGGTEAFF.

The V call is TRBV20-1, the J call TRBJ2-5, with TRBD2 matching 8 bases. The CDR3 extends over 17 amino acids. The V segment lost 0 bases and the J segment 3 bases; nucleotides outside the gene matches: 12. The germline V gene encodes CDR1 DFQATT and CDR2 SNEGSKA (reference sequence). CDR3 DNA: TGCAGTGCTAGAGAGGGTTCGTCCAGCGGGGGAAAAGAGACCCAGTACTTC. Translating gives CSAREGSSSGGKETQYF.

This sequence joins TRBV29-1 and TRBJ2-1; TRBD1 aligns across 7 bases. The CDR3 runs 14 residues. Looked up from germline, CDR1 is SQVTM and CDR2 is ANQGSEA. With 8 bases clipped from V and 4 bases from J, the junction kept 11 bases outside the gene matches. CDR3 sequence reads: CSTRGLGMYNEQFF. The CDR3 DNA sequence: TGCAGCACGAGGGGGCTGGGGATGTACAATGAGCAGTTCTTC.

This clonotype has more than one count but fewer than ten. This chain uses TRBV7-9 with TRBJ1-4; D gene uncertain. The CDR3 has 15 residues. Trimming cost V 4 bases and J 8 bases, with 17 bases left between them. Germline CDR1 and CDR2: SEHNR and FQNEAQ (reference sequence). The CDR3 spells CASSSATRTGEKLFF. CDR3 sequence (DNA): TGTGCCAGCAGCTCAGCTACTCGGACGGGAGAAAAACTGTTTTTT.

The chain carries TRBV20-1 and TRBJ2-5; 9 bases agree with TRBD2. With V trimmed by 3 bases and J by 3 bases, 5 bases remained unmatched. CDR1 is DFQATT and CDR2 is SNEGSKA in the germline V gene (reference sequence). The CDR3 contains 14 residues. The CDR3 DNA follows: TGCAGTGCTAGTTGGCGGGGGGGAGAAGAGACCCAGTACTTC. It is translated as CSASWRGGEETQYF.

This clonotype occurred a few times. This CDR3 is CASSQDLWSGANVLTF. The CDR3 DNA is TGTGCCAGCAGCCAAGATCTGTGGTCTGGGGCCAACGTCCTGACTTTC. The V call is TRBV3-1, the J call TRBJ2-6; no clear D gene. CDR3 length: 16 amino acids. V lost 0 bases to trimming and J lost 1 base, with 7 bases between them. The germline V gene has CDR1 LGHDT and CDR2 YNNKEL (reference sequence).

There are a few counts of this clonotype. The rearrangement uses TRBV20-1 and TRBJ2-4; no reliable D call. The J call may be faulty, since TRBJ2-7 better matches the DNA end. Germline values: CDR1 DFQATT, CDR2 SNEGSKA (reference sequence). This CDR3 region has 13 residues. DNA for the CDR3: TGCAGTGCTAGAGTCGCAGAAGGGTACGAGCAGTACTTC. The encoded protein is CSARVAEGYEQYF.

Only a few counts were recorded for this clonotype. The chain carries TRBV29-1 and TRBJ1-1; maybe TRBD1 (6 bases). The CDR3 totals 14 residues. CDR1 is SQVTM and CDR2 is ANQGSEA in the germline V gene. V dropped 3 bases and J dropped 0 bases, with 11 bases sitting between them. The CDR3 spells CSVERQAVNTEAFF. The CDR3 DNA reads TGCAGCGTTGAGAGACAGGCCGTGAACACTGAAGCTTTCTTT.

The CDR3 here is CASSLALSSYYGYTF. The CDR3 DNA follows: TGTGCCAGCAGCTTAGCGCTAAGCTCCTATTATGGCTACACCTTC. The chain couples TRBV7-2 to TRBJ1-2; D gene unclear. The CDR3 sequence is 15 residues long. The V end lost 0 bases, the J end lost 5 bases, and 13 bases lay between the germline ends. Germline V lookup: CDR1 SGHTA, CDR2 FQGNSA.

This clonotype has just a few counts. The CDR3 nucleotides are TGTGCCAGCAGCTTTGATGCAGGGACTAACTATGGCTACACCTTC. Protein product: CASSFDAGTNYGYTF. The chain employs TRBV7-2 and TRBJ1-2; maybe TRBD1 (5 bases). Germline CDR1 SGHTA, CDR2 FQGNSA. This CDR3 has 15 residues. The V end lost 3 bases, the J end lost 0 bases, and 11 bases lay between the germline ends.

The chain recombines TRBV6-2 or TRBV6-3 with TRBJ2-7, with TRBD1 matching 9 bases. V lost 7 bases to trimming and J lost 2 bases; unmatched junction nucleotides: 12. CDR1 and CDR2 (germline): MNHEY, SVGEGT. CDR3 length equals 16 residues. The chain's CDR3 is CASTTYFDRGTYEQYF. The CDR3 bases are TGTGCCAGCACCACTTACTTCGACAGGGGGACCTACGAGCAGTACTTC.

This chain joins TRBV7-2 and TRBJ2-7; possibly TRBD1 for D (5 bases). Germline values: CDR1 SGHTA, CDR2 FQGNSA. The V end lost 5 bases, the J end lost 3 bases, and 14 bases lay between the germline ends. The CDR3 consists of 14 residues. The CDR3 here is CASSPRGYLYEQYF. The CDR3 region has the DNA TGTGCCAGCAGCCCAAGGGGCTATCTCTACGAGCAGTACTTC.

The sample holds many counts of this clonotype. Here the CDR3 reads CASSKRTGGDNQPQHF. DNA of the CDR3: TGTGCCAGCAGCAAGCGGACAGGGGGTGACAATCAGCCCCAGCATTTT. The chain has TRBV7-2 and TRBJ1-5; 10 positions match TRBD1. The CDR3 has 16 residues. J lost 3 bases, V lost 5 bases, and 7 bases had no gene match. Germline lookup yields CDR1 SGHTA and CDR2 FQGNSA.

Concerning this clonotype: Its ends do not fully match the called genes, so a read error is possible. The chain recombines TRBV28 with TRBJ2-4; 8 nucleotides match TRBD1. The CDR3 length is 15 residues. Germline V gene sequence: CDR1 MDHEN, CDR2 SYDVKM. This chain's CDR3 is CASSFHRGAKNIQYF. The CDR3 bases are TGCGCCAGCAGTTTCCACAGGGGGGCCAAAAACATTCAGTACTTC.

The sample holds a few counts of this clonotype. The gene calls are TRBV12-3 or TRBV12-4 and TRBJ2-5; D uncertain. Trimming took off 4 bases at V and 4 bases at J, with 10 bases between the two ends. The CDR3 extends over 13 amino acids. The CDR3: CASSSNLGETQYF. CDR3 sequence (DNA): TGTGCCAGCAGTTCAAATTTGGGAGAGACCCAGTACTTC.

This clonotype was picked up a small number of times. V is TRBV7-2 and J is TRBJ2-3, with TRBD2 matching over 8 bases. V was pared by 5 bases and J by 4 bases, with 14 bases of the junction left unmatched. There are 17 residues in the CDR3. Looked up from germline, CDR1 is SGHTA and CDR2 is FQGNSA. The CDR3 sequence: CASSLWGGTSIADTQYF. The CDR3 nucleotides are TGTGCCAGCAGCCTATGGGGGGGGACTAGTATCGCAGATACGCAGTATTTT.

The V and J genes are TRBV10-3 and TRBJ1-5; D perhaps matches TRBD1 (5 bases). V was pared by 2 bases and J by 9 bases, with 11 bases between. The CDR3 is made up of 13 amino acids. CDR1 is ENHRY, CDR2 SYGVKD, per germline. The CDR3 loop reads CAISETGAMPQHF. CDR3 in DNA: TGTGCCATCAGTGAGACAGGAGCTATGCCCCAGCATTTT.

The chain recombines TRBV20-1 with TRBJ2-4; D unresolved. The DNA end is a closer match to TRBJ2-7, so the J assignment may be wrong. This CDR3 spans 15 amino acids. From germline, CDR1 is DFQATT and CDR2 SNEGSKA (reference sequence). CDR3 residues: CSARPRSHFSYEQYF. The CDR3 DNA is TGCAGTGCTAGACCCAGGAGCCATTTCTCCTACGAGCAGTACTTC.

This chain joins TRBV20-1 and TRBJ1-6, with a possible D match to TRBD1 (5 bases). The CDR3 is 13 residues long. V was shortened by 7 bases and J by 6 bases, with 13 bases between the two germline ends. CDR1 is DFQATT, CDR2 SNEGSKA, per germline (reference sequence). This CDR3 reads CSVQQELNSPLHF. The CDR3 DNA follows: TGCAGTGTCCAACAGGAGCTTAATTCACCCCTCCACTTT.

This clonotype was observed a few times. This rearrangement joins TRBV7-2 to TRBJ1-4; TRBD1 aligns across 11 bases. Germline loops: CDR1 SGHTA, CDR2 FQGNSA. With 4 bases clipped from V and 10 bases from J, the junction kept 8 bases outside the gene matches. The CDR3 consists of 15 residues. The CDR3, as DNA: TGTGCCAGCAGCTGGAAGGGACAGGGGGAGTCAAAACTGTTTTTT. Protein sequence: CASSWKGQGESKLFF.

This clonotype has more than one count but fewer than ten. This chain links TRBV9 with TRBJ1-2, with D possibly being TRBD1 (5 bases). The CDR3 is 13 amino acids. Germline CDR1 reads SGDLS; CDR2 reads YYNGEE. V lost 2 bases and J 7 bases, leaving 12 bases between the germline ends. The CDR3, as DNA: TGTGCCAGCAGCGTGGGAGGGGATGGTGGCTACACCTTC. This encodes CASSVGGDGGYTF.

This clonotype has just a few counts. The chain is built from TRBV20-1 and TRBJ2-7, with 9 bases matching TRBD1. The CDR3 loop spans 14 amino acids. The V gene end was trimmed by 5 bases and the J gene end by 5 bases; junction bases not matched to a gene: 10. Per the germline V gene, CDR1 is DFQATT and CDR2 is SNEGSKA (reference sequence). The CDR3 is CSAFTGTGINEQYF. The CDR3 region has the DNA TGCAGTGCTTTTACCGGGACAGGGATAAACGAGCAGTACTTC.

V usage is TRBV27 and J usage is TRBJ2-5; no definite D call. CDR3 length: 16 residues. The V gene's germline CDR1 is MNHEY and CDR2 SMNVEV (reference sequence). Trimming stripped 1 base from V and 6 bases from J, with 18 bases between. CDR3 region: CASSLCVEVSSKTQYF. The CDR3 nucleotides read TGTGCCAGCAGTTTATGTGTAGAGGTGAGCTCGAAGACCCAGTACTTC.

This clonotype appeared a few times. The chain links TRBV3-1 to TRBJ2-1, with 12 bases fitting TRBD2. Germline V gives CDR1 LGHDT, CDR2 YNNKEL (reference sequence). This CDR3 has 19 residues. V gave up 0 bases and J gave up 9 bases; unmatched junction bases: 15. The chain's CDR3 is CASSQDWSSGGAPVGEQFF. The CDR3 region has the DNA TGTGCCAGCAGCCAAGATTGGTCTAGCGGGGGGGCCCCGGTCGGTGAGCAGTTCTTC.

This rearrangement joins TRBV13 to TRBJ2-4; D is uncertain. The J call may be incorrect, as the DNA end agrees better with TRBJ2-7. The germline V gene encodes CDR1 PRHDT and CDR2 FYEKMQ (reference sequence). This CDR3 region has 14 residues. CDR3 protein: CASSLTNLRYEQYF. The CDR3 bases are TGTGCCAGCAGCTTAACTAACCTCAGATACGAGCAGTACTTC.